The T cell receptor (beta chain) under discussion was sequenced for a study of CD8+CD57+ T cells in acquired aplastic anemia. About the study: Sorted CD4+ and CD8+ cells yielded DNA averaging about 2.9 ug.

This clonotype was detected once. Its antigen is still unknown. Broader study findings: Significance was not reached for CD8+ Simpson's diversity between patients and controls. The study identified almost 30 CD8+ CDR3 sequences shared by patients and controls.

This CDR3 is built from 16 residues. CDR1 and CDR2 (germline): SGHVS, FNYEAQ. V was clipped by 5 bases and J by 8 bases, with 24 bases between them. Researchers used genomic DNA as the template to profile TCR beta VDJ and CDR3. TCRdb ran MiXCR on the reads and lists one entry per CDR3 protein. The table includes approximately 150,000 distinct CDR3 sequences, over 70% detected once. Sequencing was done on patients that had shown CD8+CD57+ cell expansion by flow cytometry. Patients were untreated when blood was sampled. The chain uses TRBV7-6 and TRBJ1-1, with D perhaps matching TRBD1 (6 bases). The sequenced material came from sorted CD4+, CD8+, or CD8+CD57+ T cells (not recorded which) from PBMCs. The source is a human donor with aplastic anemia. The DNA of the CDR3 is TGTGCCAGCAGCCTTCGGGGGAAGGGGGGCTCGTCGGAAGCTTTCTTT. It translates to CASSLRGKGGSSEAFF.